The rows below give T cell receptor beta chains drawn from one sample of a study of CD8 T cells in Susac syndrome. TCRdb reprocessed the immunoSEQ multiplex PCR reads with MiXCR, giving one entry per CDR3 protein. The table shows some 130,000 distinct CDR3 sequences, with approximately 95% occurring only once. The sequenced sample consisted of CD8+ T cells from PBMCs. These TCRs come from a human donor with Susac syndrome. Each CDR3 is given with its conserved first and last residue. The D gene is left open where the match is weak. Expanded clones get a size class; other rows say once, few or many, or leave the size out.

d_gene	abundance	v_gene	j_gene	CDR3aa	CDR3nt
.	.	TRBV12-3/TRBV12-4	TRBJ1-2	CASSPYEELLYGYTF	TGTGCCAGCAGCCCTTACGAGGAGTTACTCTATGGCTACACCTTC
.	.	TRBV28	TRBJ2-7	CASSFDEQYF	TGTGCCAGCAGTTTCGACGAGCAGTACTTC
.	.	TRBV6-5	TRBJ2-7	CASTHYDEQYF	TGTGCCAGCACCCACTACGACGAGCAGTACTTC
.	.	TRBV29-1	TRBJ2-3	CSVPSRREDTQYF	TGCAGCGTCCCCTCCCGGAGGGAAGATACGCAGTATTTT
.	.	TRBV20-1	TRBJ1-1	CSAVDPGDTEAFF	TGCAGTGCAGTGGACCCTGGGGACACTGAAGCTTTCTTT
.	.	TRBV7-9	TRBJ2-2	CALLTANTGELFF	TGTGCCCTCTTAACGGCGAACACCGGGGAGCTGTTTTTT
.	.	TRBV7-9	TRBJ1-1	CASSPGALMLDEAFF	TGTGCCAGCAGCCCAGGGGCCCTAATGCTCGATGAAGCTTTCTTT
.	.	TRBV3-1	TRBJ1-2	CASSQDPGEDYGYTF	TGTGCCAGCAGCCAGGATCCAGGAGAGGACTATGGCTACACCTTC
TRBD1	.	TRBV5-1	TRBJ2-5	CASRRPGTVQETQYF	TGCGCCAGCAGGCGTCCCGGGACAGTACAAGAGACCCAGTACTTC
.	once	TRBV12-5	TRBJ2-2	CASGLAPLTGRAGELFF	TGTGCTAGTGGTTTGGCCCCACTCACGGGGCGGGCCGGGGAGCTGTTTTTT
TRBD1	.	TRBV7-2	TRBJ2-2	CASSFTWVGQGLNTGELFF	TGTGCCAGCAGTTTTACCTGGGTTGGACAGGGTTTAAACACCGGGGAGCTGTTTTTT
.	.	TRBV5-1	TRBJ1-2	CATTPEPTGRGYTF	TGCGCCACCACACCCGAACCCACGGGACGTGGCTACACCTTC
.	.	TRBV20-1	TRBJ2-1	CSARDFKSGDSYNEQFF	TGCAGTGCTAGAGATTTTAAGTCGGGGGACTCCTACAATGAGCAGTTCTTC
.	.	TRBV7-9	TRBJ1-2	CASSLPGGYGYTF	TGTGCCAGCAGCTTACCCGGGGGCTATGGCTACACCTTC
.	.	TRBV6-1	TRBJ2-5	CASSEAWSPGLQETQYF	TGTGCCAGCAGTGAAGCTTGGTCCCCTGGGCTCCAAGAGACCCAGTACTTC
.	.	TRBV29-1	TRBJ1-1	CSVDSETSPGNTEAFF	TGCAGCGTTGACAGTGAGACTAGCCCGGGGAACACTGAAGCTTTCTTT
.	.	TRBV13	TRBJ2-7	CASRLAPYEQYF	TGTGCCAGCAGGCTAGCCCCCTACGAGCAGTACTTC
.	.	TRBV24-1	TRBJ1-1	CATSVDRDDEAFF	TGTGCCACCAGTGTTGACAGAGATGATGAAGCTTTCTTT
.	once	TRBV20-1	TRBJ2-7	CSANQRGSYEQYF	TGCAGTGCTAACCAGAGGGGGTCCTACGAGCAGTACTTC
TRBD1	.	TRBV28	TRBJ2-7	CASSSGQGLLYEQYF	TGTGCCAGCAGTTCAGGACAGGGCCTTTTGTACGAGCAGTACTTC
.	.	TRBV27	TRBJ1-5	CASSTAWGQPQHF	TGTGCCAGCAGCACAGCCTGGGGTCAGCCCCAGCATTTT
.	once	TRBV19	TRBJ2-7	CASSIFQGNSYEQYF	TGTGCCAGTAGTATATTTCAGGGTAACTCCTACGAGCAGTACTTC
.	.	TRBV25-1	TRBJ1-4	CASSPPDEKLFF	TGTGCCAGCAGTCCCCCGGATGAAAAACTGTTTTTT
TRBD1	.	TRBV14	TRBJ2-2	CASSQGDRRNTGELFF	TGTGCCAGCAGCCAAGGGGACAGGAGAAACACCGGGGAGCTGTTTTTT
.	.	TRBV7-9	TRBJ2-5	CASSETLLSAQYF	TGTGCCAGCAGCGAGACCCTCTTGAGCGCCCAGTACTTC
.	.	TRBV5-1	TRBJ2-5	CASSTSQETQYF	TGCGCCAGCAGCACCAGTCAAGAGACCCAGTACTTC
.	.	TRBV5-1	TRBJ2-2	CASSPGGMTGELFF	TGCGCCAGCAGCCCAGGAGGCATGACCGGGGAGCTGTTTTTT
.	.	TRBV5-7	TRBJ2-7	CASSLDRYEQYF	TGTGCCAGCAGCTTGGACCGCTACGAGCAGTACTTC
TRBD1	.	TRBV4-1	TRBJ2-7	CASSNRDRSYEQYF	TGCGCCAGCAGCAACCGGGACAGATCCTACGAGCAGTACTTC